Shown below are 10 T cell receptor beta chains from a single sample sequenced in a study of blood T cells in healthy people across ages. Then a second PCR, running roughly 6 to 12 cycles, was carried out with a sample-barcoded 5' primer and a J-beta primer mix. MiXCR was run by TCRdb on the 5' RACE reads, yielding one entry per CDR3 protein. The repertoire consists of around 650,000 distinct CDR3 sequences, with approximately 29% occurring once and the leading ten covering 15% to 17%. Sequenced: blood. The receptors shown here come from an elderly woman in good health.

In its sample, this clonotype was seen once. With a much larger clone just one base away, this may be a read error. This chain joins TRBV3-1 and TRBJ1-2, with TRBD1 identical over 9 bases. The CDR3 spans 15 residues. CDR1 is LGHDT, CDR2 YNNKEL, per germline (reference sequence). The CDR3 region has the DNA TGTGCCAGCAACCAAGTGACAGGGGGTAACTATGGCTACACCTTC. This translates into CASNQVTGGNYGYTF.

The chain links TRBV20-1 to TRBJ2-6; 7 bases agree with TRBD2. The CDR3 loop spans 15 amino acids. J was trimmed by 1 base and V by 6 bases; bases with no gene match: 6. Looked up from germline, CDR1 is DFQATT and CDR2 is SNEGSKA (reference sequence). CDR3 bases: TGCAGTGCCAGCGCGGGGGAATCTGGGGCCAACGTCCTGACTTTC. Amino acid sequence: CSASAGESGANVLTF.

The chain carries TRBV7-3 and TRBJ1-2; a possible D gene is TRBD1 (6 bases). The CDR3 sequence is 14 residues long. Trimming took off 5 bases at V and 8 bases at J, with 18 bases between the two ends. CDR1 SGHTA and CDR2 FQGTGA come from the germline V gene. CDR3 sequence: CASSPSPRGSGYTF. In nucleotides, the CDR3 is TGTGCCAGCAGCCCAAGTCCCAGGGGATCCGGCTACACCTTC. Filled out from reference TRBV7-3 and TRBJ1-2, the complete variable domain reads GAGVSQTPSNKVTEKGKYVELRCDPISGHTALYWYRQSLGQGPEFLIYFQGTGAADDSGLPNDRFFAVRPEGSVSTLKIQRTERGDSAVYLCASSPSPRGSGYTFGSGTRLTVV.

This clonotype showed up many times. V usage is TRBV20-1 and J usage is TRBJ1-1; D uncertain. Looked up from germline, CDR1 is DFQATT and CDR2 is SNEGSKA (reference sequence). This CDR3 has 14 amino acids. The V gene lost 6 bases and the J gene lost 4 bases, with 18 bases spanning the gap. The CDR3 region has the DNA TGCAGTGCCCCACCCGACGGTTGGAGCACTGAAGCTTTCTTT. Its translation is CSAPPDGWSTEAFF.

This clonotype appeared many times. This chain links TRBV7-2 with TRBJ2-5; D possibly uses TRBD1 or TRBD2 (5 bases each). CDR1 is SGHTA and CDR2 is FQGNSA in the germline V gene. There are 16 residues in the CDR3. The ends were cut back, 1 base at V and 1 base at J, with 13 bases in the middle. CDR3 loop: CASSLDHMRGQETQYF. In DNA, the CDR3 is TGTGCCAGCAGCTTAGATCATATGAGGGGCCAAGAGACCCAGTACTTC.

This clonotype was picked up a small number of times. A read error may explain this, as a much larger clone is one base away. This chain links TRBV12-3 or TRBV12-4 with TRBJ2-5, with D unclear. V lost 4 bases to trimming and J lost 4 bases, with 10 bases between them. The CDR3 length is 13 residues. CDR3 in amino acids: CASSSGVRETQYF. CDR3 DNA sequence: TGTGCCAGCAGTTCAGGTGTTCGAGAGACCCAGTACTTC.

This clonotype was counted a few times. The V call is TRBV30, the J call TRBJ2-3; 10 nucleotides align to TRBD2. CDR3 length equals 13 residues. Germline assignment: CDR1 GTSNPN and CDR2 SVGIG (reference sequence). Germline trimming cut 3 bases from V and 5 bases from J; bases unmatched to any gene: 2. CDR3 DNA sequence: TGTGCCTGGAGACTAGCGGGGATAGATACGCAGTATTTT. Its protein product is CAWRLAGIDTQYF.

Details on this clonotype: This could be a read error, since a much larger clone is one nucleotide away. The chain couples TRBV5-6 to TRBJ2-5; D is uncertain. Per the germline V gene, CDR1 is SGHDT and CDR2 is YYEEEE. CDR3 length: 14 amino acids. Trimming removed 0 bases from V and 11 bases from J, with 17 bases in between. DNA for the CDR3: TGTGCCAGCAGCTTGGGGAGCCTTTACAATGAGCAGTACTTC. Its protein is CASSLGSLYNEQYF.

This clonotype was seen repeatedly, ten times or more. The genes are TRBV5-1 and TRBJ2-1; D ambiguous. From germline, CDR1 is SGHRS and CDR2 YFSETQ. V was trimmed by 0 bases and J by 8 bases, leaving 15 bases between them. CDR3 length: 15 amino acids. The CDR3 coding sequence is TGCGCCAGCAGCTTGGCCGAAGCGAGGCTATATGAGCAGTTCTTC. It codes for CASSLAEARLYEQFF.

For this clonotype: A much larger clone differs by one base, so this may be a read error. The rearrangement links TRBV9 to TRBJ2-6; a weak D match, TRBD2 (6 bases). Per the germline V gene, CDR1 is SGDLS and CDR2 is YYNGEE. The CDR3 spans 12 residues. The chain's CDR3 is CASSGGANVPTF. Written as DNA, the CDR3 is TGTGCCAGCAGCGGCGGGGCCAACGTCCCGACTTTC.